This T cell receptor beta chain was observed in a study of blood T cell repertoires in COVID-19. This CDR3 is 15 amino acids long. The junction had 7 bases not matched to a gene; V was cut back by 3 bases and J by 8 bases. Looked up from germline, CDR1 is MNHEY and CDR2 is SVGAGI. Repertoires were generated with immunoSEQ multiplex PCR, while TCRdb's copy carries only in-frame clones and drops some. Here the sample spans about 310,000 clones, roughly 87% being singletons. The sequenced sample consisted of peripheral blood. The sequence was collected from a man aged 50 to 60 with active or convalescent COVID-19. The chain employs TRBV6-5 and TRBJ1-6; TRBD1 matches 7 bases. The CDR3 here is CASSYSTGFDSPLHF. The CDR3 nucleotides read TGTGCCAGCAGTTATTCGACAGGGTTCGATTCACCCCTCCACTTT.